Below are 20 T cell receptor beta chains sequenced from a single sample in a study of beta chain features in type 1 diabetes. Isolated RNA was reverse transcribed in full, so expressed TCRB transcripts were sequenced. Data came from immunoSEQ multiplex PCR; TCRdb stores just in-frame clones and leaves some out. The sample holds about 240,000 clones, roughly 13% seen once. These receptors' antigens are unknown. General observations from the study: The study found moderately but significantly shorter TCRB CDR3s in all four CD4+ subsets of Type 1 diabetes patients.

The sequenced material came from naive CD4+ T cells from blood. These TCRs come from a man under 40 with type 1 diabetes.

This clone has just a few counts. The J gene is TRBJ1-5, the V gene TRBV30; D perhaps matches TRBD1 (6 bases). The germline V and J ends were trimmed by 1 base and 5 bases, with 12 bases remaining between them. The CDR3 is 14 residues long. CDR1 is GTSNPN and CDR2 is SVGIG in the germline V gene (reference sequence). The CDR3 nucleotides are TGTGCCTGGAGTGCAGGGGCCCTTGATCAGCCCCAGCATTTT. Its protein product is CAWSAGALDQPQHF. The entire variable domain, with the rest obtained from reference TRBV30 and TRBJ1-5, is as follows: SQTIHQWPATLVQPVGSPLSLECTVEGTSNPNLYWYRQAAGRGLQLLFYSVGIGQISSEVPQNLSASRPQDRQFILSSKKLLLSDSGFYLCAWSAGALDQPQHFGDGTRLSIL.

A few counts support this clone. The rearrangement links TRBV30 to TRBJ2-1; D gene uncertain. The CDR3 runs 15 residues. The germline CDR1 and CDR2 sequences are GTSNPN and SVGIG (reference sequence). The ends were cut back, 1 base at V and 0 bases at J, with 10 bases in the middle. The CDR3 sequence: CAWSGAPGSYNEQFF. CDR3 nucleotide sequence: TGTGCCTGGAGTGGTGCTCCGGGCTCCTACAATGAGCAGTTCTTC.

This clone appeared a few times. This chain connects TRBV6-6 to TRBJ2-6; D perhaps matches TRBD1 (6 bases). The CDR3 length is 16 residues. The germline V and J ends were trimmed by 6 bases and 2 bases, with 14 bases remaining between them. The germline CDR1 and CDR2 sequences are MNHNY and SVGAGI (reference sequence). CDR3 nucleotides: TGTGCCAGCAGGGACCAGGGGATCGCTGGGGCCAACGTCCTGACTTTC. Translated: CASRDQGIAGANVLTF.

The chain uses TRBV11-2 and TRBJ1-6; D unclear. CDR3 size: 15 residues. CDR1 and CDR2 from the germline V gene are SGHAT and FQNNGV. V lost 2 bases, J lost 10 bases, and 15 bases lay in between. In DNA form, the CDR3 reads TGTGCCAGCAGCTTACTTTCAGGTTACTTCTCACCCCTCCACTTT. It is translated as CASSLLSGYFSPLHF.

This clone was counted a few times. J is TRBJ2-7 and V is TRBV7-9, with D tentatively TRBD1 (5 bases). The CDR3 runs 14 residues. Germline lookup yields CDR1 SEHNR and CDR2 FQNEAQ (reference sequence). V was shortened by 6 bases and J by 6 bases, with 18 bases between the two germline ends. CDR3: CASRGLDGPLEQYF. In DNA, the CDR3 is TGTGCCAGCAGGGGGCTTGATGGACCCCTCGAGCAGTACTTC.

This chain links TRBV11-2 with TRBJ2-3; a possible D gene is TRBD2 (5 bases). CDR1 SGHAT and CDR2 FQNNGV come from the germline V gene. Between the trimmed V and J ends, which lost 6 bases and 1 base, there was a span of 8 bases. The CDR3 sequence is 13 residues long. The CDR3 DNA follows: TGTGCCAGCAGAAACGGGGGCACAGATACGCAGTATTTT. This sequence encodes CASRNGGTDTQYF.

The rearrangement uses TRBV9 and TRBJ1-1; D gene unclear. V was cut by 2 bases and J by 2 bases, with 7 bases left in between. Germline-derived CDR1 and CDR2 are SGDLS and YYNGEE. The CDR3 spans 13 residues. The CDR3 loop reads CASSVSLNTEAFF. DNA of the CDR3: TGTGCCAGCAGCGTCTCTTTAAACACTGAAGCTTTCTTT.

The gene calls are TRBV4-1 and TRBJ2-1, with D possibly TRBD2 on 6 matching bases. V was shortened by 6 bases and J by 0 bases, with 12 bases between the two germline ends. Looked up from germline, CDR1 is MGHRA and CDR2 is YSYEKL. This CDR3 comprises 15 residues. The CDR3 sequence is CASRRAGISYNEQFF. DNA of the CDR3: TGCGCCAGCAGACGGGCGGGGATCTCCTACAATGAGCAGTTCTTC.

This clone was seen a few times. The chain uses TRBV7-9 and TRBJ2-5, with 7 bases fitting TRBD1. The CDR3 runs 13 residues. Trimming removed 7 bases from V and 0 bases from J; junction bases left unmatched: 2. Germline assignment: CDR1 SEHNR and CDR2 FQNEAQ (reference sequence). The CDR3: CASTGQDQETQYF. The DNA for the CDR3 is TGTGCCAGCACTGGACAGGACCAAGAGACCCAGTACTTC.

Only a few counts were recorded for this clone. The genes are TRBV9 and TRBJ2-7, with a possible D match to TRBD1 (6 bases). This CDR3 contains 14 residues. The V and J ends lost 2 bases and 0 bases respectively, with 9 bases between them. Germline V CDR1 and CDR2: SGDLS, YYNGEE. The CDR3 DNA follows: TGTGCCAGCAGCGTCAGGGGTCGCTCCTACGAGCAGTACTTC. As protein: CASSVRGRSYEQYF.

The chain joins TRBV6-5 to TRBJ1-1; D is possibly TRBD1 (6 bases). The germline gives CDR1 MNHEY, CDR2 SVGAGI. The CDR3 runs to 16 residues. Trimming cost V 0 bases and J 0 bases, with 11 bases left between them. DNA of the CDR3: TGTGCCAGCAGTTACTCGCCTGACAGGTTGAACACTGAAGCTTTCTTT. The encoded protein is CASSYSPDRLNTEAFF.

V usage is TRBV4-1 and J usage is TRBJ1-5; D remains unclear. Germline V gives CDR1 MGHRA, CDR2 YSYEKL. The V gene lost 1 base and the J gene lost 0 bases, with 7 bases spanning the gap. The CDR3 contains 15 residues. This CDR3 is CASSQAAVSNQPQHF. CDR3 DNA sequence: TGCGCCAGCAGCCAAGCAGCGGTTAGCAATCAGCCCCAGCATTTT.

The table lists this clone with a few counts. This chain connects TRBV5-1 to TRBJ2-3, with D perhaps matching TRBD2 (5 bases). Germline values: CDR1 SGHRS, CDR2 YFSETQ. This CDR3 spans 15 amino acids. Trimming shortened V by 2 bases and J by 0 bases, and 10 bases separated the two germline ends. CDR3 nucleotide sequence: TGCGCCAGCAGCTTCCGGCCGGGAAGCACAGATACGCAGTATTTT. It yields the protein CASSFRPGSTDTQYF.

This clone was recorded only once. V and J are TRBV28 and TRBJ2-7, with D hard to call. V was shortened by 7 bases and J by 0 bases, with 7 bases between the two germline ends. This CDR3 comprises 12 residues. In germline, CDR1 is MDHEN, CDR2 SYDVKM. The CDR3 protein is CASTSSSYEQYF. The DNA for the CDR3 is TGTGCCAGCACCTCGTCCTCCTACGAGCAGTACTTC. Using reference TRBV28 and TRBJ2-7 for the parts outside the CDR3, the full variable domain is DVKVTQSSRYLVKRTGEKVFLECVQDMDHENMFWYRQDPGLGLRLIYFSYDVKMKEKGDIPEGYSVSREKKERFSLILESASTNQTSMYLCASTSSSYEQYFGPGTRLTVT.

This clone has a handful of counts. The chain uses TRBV5-1 and TRBJ2-1; 10 nucleotides match TRBD1. The CDR3 is 13 amino acids. From germline, CDR1 is SGHRS and CDR2 YFSETQ. V shed 4 bases and J 7 bases; nucleotides not matched to a gene: 2. CDR3 bases: TGCGCCAGCAGCGGGACAGGGGTTAATGAGCAGTTCTTC. Its protein is CASSGTGVNEQFF.

The V gene is TRBV5-8, the J gene TRBJ2-2, with D tentatively TRBD1 (5 bases). Germline CDR1 and CDR2: SGHTS and YDEGEE. V lost 5 bases to trimming and J lost 1 base, with 12 bases between them. The CDR3 runs 15 residues. CDR3 sequence reads: CASRYRQMNTGELFF. Written as DNA, the CDR3 is TGTGCCAGCAGATACCGACAGATGAACACCGGGGAGCTGTTTTTT. Complete variable domain (other parts from reference TRBV5-8 and TRBJ2-2): EAGVTQSPTHLIKTRGQQATLRCSPISGHTSVYWYQQALGLGLQFLLWYDEGEERNRGNFPPRFSGRQFPNYSSELNVNALELEDSALYLCASRYRQMNTGELFFGEGSRLTVL.

This clone came up a few times. The chain links TRBV11-2 to TRBJ2-3; a weak D match, TRBD1 (6 bases). Trimming left V 0 bases short and J 1 base short, with 14 bases between. Looked up from germline, CDR1 is SGHAT and CDR2 is FQNNGV. The CDR3 spans 17 residues. Here the CDR3 DNA reads TGTGCCAGCAGCTTAGATGTCAGGGGTCGTGGCACAGATACGCAGTATTTT. Residues: CASSLDVRGRGTDTQYF.

The V call is TRBV7-8, the J call TRBJ1-1, with D hard to call. The CDR3 contains 13 residues. Trimming stripped 6 bases from V and 1 base from J, with 9 bases between. Germline V gives CDR1 SGHVS, CDR2 FQNEAQ. The CDR3 DNA reads TGTGCCAGCAGAAACCACAGGAACACTGAAGCTTTCTTT. It yields the protein CASRNHRNTEAFF.

CDR3 sequence (DNA): TGTGCCAGCAGCTTGGAACGTAGCTCCTACAATGAGCAGTTCTTC. It encodes CASSLERSSYNEQFF. This chain links TRBV5-4 with TRBJ2-1; D is uncertain. This CDR3 has 15 amino acids. The V gene's germline CDR1 is SGHNT and CDR2 YYREEE (reference sequence). V gave up 0 bases and J gave up 0 bases, with 7 bases separating them.

This clone has just a few counts. The CDR3 DNA sequence: TGTGCCAGCAGCTTAGGATCTAGCTCCTACGAGCAGTACTTC. Its protein is CASSLGSSSYEQYF. The chain joins TRBV7-9 to TRBJ2-7, with D unresolved. V lost 1 base to trimming and J lost 0 bases, with 7 bases between them. The CDR3 loop spans 14 amino acids. Germline loops: CDR1 SEHNR, CDR2 FQNEAQ (reference sequence).